This T cell receptor beta chain derives from a study of response to subunit inactivated influenza vaccine. Study observations and caveats: That few new T cells are recruited by each seasonal influenza vaccination was the authors' suggestion.

On this clonotype: The antigen remains unidentified.

The germline V gene encodes CDR1 SGDLS and CDR2 YYNGEE. This CDR3 contains 16 residues. The V and J ends lost 0 bases and 6 bases, in that order; junction bases with no gene match: 8. TCRdb reprocessed the RT-PCR reads with MiXCR, giving one entry per CDR3 protein. The sample lists approximately 730,000 distinct CDR3 sequences; approximately 15% were seen once. The V and J genes are TRBV9 and TRBJ2-3; TRBD2 agrees at 9 bases. The TCR sequence derives from a man over 45 who received an inactivated influenza vaccine. This specimen was PBMCs from blood, taken roughly 2 weeks before vaccination. CDR3: CASSVDLSGGRDTQYF. For the CDR3, the DNA is TGTGCCAGCAGCGTAGACCTTAGCGGGGGCCGGGATACGCAGTATTTT. The full variable domain, rest sourced from reference TRBV9 and TRBJ2-3, is DSGVTQTPKHLITATGQRVTLRCSPRSGDLSVYWYQQSLDQGLQFLIQYYNGEERAKGNILERFSAQQFPDLHSELNLSSLELGDSALYFCASSVDLSGGRDTQYFGPGTRLTVL.